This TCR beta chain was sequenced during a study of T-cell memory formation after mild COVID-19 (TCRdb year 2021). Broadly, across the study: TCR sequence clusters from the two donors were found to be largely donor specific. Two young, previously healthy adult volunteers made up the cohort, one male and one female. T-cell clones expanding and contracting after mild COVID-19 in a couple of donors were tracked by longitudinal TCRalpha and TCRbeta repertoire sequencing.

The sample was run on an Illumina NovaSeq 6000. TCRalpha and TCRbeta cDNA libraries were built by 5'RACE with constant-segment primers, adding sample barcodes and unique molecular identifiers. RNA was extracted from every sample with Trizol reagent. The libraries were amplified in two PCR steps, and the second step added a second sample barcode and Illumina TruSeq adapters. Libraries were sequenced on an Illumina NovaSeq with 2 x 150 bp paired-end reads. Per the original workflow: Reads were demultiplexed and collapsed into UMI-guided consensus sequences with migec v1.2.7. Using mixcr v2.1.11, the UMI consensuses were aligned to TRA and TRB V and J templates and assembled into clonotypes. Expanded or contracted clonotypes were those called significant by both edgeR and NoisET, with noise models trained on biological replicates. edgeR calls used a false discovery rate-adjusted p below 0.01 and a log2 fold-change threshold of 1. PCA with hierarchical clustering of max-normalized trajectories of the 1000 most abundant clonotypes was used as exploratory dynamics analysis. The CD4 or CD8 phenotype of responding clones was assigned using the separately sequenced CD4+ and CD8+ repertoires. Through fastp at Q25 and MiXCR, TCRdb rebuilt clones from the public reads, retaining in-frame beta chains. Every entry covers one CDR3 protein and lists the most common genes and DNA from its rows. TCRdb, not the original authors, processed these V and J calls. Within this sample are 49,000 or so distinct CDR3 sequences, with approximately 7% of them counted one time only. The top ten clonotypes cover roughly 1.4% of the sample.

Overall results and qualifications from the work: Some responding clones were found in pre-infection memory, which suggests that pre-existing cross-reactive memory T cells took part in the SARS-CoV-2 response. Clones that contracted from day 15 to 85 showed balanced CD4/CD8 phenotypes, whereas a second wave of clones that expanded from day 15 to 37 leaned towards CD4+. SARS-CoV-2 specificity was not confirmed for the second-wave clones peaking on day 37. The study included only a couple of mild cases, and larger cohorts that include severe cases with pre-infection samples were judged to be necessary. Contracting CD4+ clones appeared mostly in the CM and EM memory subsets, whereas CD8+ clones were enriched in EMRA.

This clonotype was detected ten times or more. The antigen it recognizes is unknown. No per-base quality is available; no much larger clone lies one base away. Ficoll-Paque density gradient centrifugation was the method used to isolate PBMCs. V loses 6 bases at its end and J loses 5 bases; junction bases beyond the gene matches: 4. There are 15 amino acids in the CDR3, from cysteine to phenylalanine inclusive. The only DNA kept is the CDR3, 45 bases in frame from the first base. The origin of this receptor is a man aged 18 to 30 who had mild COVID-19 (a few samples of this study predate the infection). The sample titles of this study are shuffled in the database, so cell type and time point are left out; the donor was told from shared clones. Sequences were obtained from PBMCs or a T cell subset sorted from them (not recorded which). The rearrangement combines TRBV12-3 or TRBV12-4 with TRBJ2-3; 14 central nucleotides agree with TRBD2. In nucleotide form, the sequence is TGTGCCAGCAGATACGGGACTAGCGGGGGAGATACGCAGTATTTT. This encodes CASRYGTSGGDTQYF.